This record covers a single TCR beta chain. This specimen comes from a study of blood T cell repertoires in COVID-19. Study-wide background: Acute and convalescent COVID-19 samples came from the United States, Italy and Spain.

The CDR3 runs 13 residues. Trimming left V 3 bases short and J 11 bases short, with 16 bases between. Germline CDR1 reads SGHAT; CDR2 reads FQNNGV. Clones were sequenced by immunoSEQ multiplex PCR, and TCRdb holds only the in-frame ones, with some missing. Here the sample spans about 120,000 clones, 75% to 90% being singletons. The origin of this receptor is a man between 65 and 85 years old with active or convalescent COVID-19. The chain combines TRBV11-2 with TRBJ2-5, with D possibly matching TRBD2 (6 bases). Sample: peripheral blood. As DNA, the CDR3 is TGTGCCAGCAGCTTCCGACTGGGCGGGGAGCAGTACTTC. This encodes CASSFRLGGEQYF.